This TCR beta chain appears in the sequencing data of a study of blood T cells in healthy people across ages. A second about 7 to 11 cycle PCR used barcoded and J-beta primers. TCRdb used MiXCR to reprocess the 5' RACE reads, holding one entry per CDR3 protein. This table holds around 650,000 distinct CDR3 sequences, approximately 40% found once. As to this clonotype: Its antigen is unknown.

General study results and limits: Roughly linearly, TCR beta diversity per million T cells fell as age increased. More naive CD4+ cells and higher diversity marked long-lived donors relative to aged donors. Leaving the PBMCs unsorted stopped any conclusive comparison of naive versus antigen-experienced cells.

With each sample, at least 6 micrograms of total RNA were extracted. Germline V gives CDR1 LGHDT, CDR2 YNNKEL (reference sequence). The CDR3 loop spans 16 amino acids. J lost 2 bases, V lost 4 bases, and 4 bases had no gene match. The chain carries TRBV3-1 and TRBJ2-3; 12 bases line up with TRBD1. The sample was blood. This clonotype originated in an elderly man in good health. CDR3 amino acids: CASSPGTGGLTDTQYF. The CDR3 nucleotides read TGTGCCAGCAGCCCGGGGACAGGGGGCCTCACAGATACGCAGTATTTT.